The rows below give T cell receptor beta chains drawn from one sample of a study of a mutant IDH1 vaccine in newly diagnosed glioma. These TCRs' antigens remain unknown. Sequenced by immunoSEQ multiplex PCR; TCRdb stores in-frame clones only, minus some. The profile shows more than 40,000 clones, roughly 78% of them singletons. This specimen was PBMCs, taken from a glioma patient whose treatment included an IDH1 peptide vaccine. The receptors shown here come from a woman in her thirties or forties with glioma. CDR3s include the opening cysteine and the closing phenylalanine or tryptophan. Each record gives: V gene, CDR3 protein.

v_gene: TRBV7-8; CDR3aa: CASSLSRGETQYF
v_gene: TRBV7-8; CDR3aa: CASSLAGPGTDTQYF
v_gene: TRBV10-3; CDR3aa: CAIRTTSDEETQYF
v_gene: TRBV5-8; CDR3aa: CASRRTGVSNQPQHF
v_gene: TRBV7-2; CDR3aa: CASSFGSKSRQFF
v_gene: TRBV19; CDR3aa: CASSIGGFIYNEQFF
v_gene: TRBV10-1; CDR3aa: CASGLTNTGELFF
v_gene: TRBV4-2; CDR3aa: CASSQETRMNTEAFF
v_gene: TRBV30; CDR3aa: CACHDTSTGSNQPQHF
v_gene: TRBV9; CDR3aa: CASSVVEGMNTEAFF
v_gene: TRBV29-1; CDR3aa: CSAGQGATQNIQYF
v_gene: TRBV6-1; CDR3aa: CASSDRRGGDTQYF
v_gene: TRBV10-1; CDR3aa: CASSLSGQGNTEAFF
v_gene: TRBV30; CDR3aa: CAWSLGGGGNSPLHF
v_gene: TRBV19; CDR3aa: CASNTGPKETQYF
v_gene: TRBV2; CDR3aa: CASSTETGDHSF
v_gene: TRBV9; CDR3aa: CASSGSRTSGGLEQFF
v_gene: TRBV5-1; CDR3aa: CASSFGTGEETQYF
v_gene: TRBV5-1; CDR3aa: CASSLEGEGGYTF
v_gene: TRBV5-1; CDR3aa: CASSQPGGFYEQYF
v_gene: TRBV6-4; CDR3aa: CASSDGGGRDRLYCSPLHF
v_gene: TRBV6-1; CDR3aa: CASSQGANYGYTF
v_gene: TRBV19; CDR3aa: CASRRLRPGQGDYGYTF
v_gene: TRBV29-1; CDR3aa: CSGTGNSRSYNEQFF
v_gene: TRBV7-3; CDR3aa: CASSSLGETQYF
v_gene: TRBV5-5; CDR3aa: CASSLKKPQHF
v_gene: TRBV10-3; CDR3aa: CAISSSAGSNQPQHF
v_gene: TRBV7-2; CDR3aa: CASSPPGRGVGTQYF
v_gene: TRBV7-9; CDR3aa: CASSPRTTEAFF
v_gene: TRBV5-1; CDR3aa: CASSFLAGGRVGGNEQFF
v_gene: TRBV7-2; CDR3aa: CASSLPGGINYGYTF
v_gene: TRBV27; CDR3aa: CASSLPRGRNTGELFF
v_gene: TRBV7-8; CDR3aa: CASTPLGDRNSPLHF
v_gene: TRBV14; CDR3aa: CASSRRGQTEETQYF
v_gene: TRBV19; CDR3aa: CASSASGGQGDTQYF
v_gene: TRBV5-8; CDR3aa: CASSLTGTGGTNEKLFF
v_gene: TRBV4-1; CDR3aa: CASSHRSDEKLFF
v_gene: TRBV7-9; CDR3aa: CASSSSAGGPYNEQFF
v_gene: TRBV27; CDR3aa: CASSPTSGGTIMSQFF
v_gene: TRBV5-1; CDR3aa: CASSLPGETQYF
v_gene: TRBV6-5; CDR3aa: CASSYAAGGYEQYF
v_gene: TRBV23-1; CDR3aa: CASSRTTGFLGEKLFF
v_gene: TRBV2; CDR3aa: CASRESGQGGTQYF
v_gene: TRBV30; CDR3aa: CAWSVSVISNQPQHF
v_gene: TRBV27; CDR3aa: CASSFDWTAQETQYF
v_gene: TRBV6-6; CDR3aa: CASSNGQGATEAFF
v_gene: TRBV6-1; CDR3aa: CASSGRDGLNQPQHF
v_gene: TRBV19; CDR3aa: CASKTRNLASTDTQYF
v_gene: TRBV18; CDR3aa: CASSPIETGLYGYTF